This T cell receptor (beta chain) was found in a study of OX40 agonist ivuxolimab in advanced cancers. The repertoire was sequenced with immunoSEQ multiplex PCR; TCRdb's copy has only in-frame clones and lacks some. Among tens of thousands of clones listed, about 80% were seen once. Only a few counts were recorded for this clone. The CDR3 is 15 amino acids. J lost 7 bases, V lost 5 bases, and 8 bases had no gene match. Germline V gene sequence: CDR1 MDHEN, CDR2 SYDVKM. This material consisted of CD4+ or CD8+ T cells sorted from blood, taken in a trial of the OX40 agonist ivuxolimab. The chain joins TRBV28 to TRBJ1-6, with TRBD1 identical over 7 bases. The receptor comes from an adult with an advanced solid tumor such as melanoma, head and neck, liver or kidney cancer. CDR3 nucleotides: TGTGCCAGCAGTACCCTGACAGGGAGGAATTCACCCCTCCACTTT. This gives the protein CASSTLTGRNSPLHF.